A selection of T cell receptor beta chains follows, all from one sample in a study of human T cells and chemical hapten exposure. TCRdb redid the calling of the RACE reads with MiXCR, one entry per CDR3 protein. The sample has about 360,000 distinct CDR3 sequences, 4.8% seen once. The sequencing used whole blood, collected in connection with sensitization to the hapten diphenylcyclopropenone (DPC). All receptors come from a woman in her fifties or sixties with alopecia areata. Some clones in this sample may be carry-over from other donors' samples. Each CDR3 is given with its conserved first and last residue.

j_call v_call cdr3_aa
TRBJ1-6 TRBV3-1 CASSQGQGFAPLHF
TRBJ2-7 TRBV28 CASSQNSYEQYF
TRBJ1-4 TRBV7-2 CASSVDRAATNEKLFF
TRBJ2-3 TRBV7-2 CASSSGLAGEADTQYF
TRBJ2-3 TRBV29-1 CSVDFPGHTDTQYF
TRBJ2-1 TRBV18 CASSPLAGLTYNEQFF
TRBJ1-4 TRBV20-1 CSVPQGSREKLFF
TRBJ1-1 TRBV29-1 CSVEDGRGGPTEAFF
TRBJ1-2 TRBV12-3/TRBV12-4 CASSRDRASYGYTF
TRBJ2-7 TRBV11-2 CASSSPGGRIHEQYF
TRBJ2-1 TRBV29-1 CSVDVAYNEQFF
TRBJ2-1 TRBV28 CASRTGTSGSHEQFF
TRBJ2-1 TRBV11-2 CASIHPPGYEQFF
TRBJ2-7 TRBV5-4 CASNLLFSGISYEQYF
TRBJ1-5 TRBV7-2 CASSSLGGAISNQPQHF
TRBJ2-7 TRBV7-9 CASSYGTVSYEQYF
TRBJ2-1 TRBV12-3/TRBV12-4 CASSFDRGRGNEQFF
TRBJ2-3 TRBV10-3 CATRQIDTQYF
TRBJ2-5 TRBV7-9 CASSLRSGSGETQYF
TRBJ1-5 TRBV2 CASSDEASHQPQHF
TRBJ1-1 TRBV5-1 CASSFKGTARGNTEAFF
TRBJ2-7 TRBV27 CASSYARSYEQYF
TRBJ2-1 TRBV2 CASSEVIPSYNEQFF
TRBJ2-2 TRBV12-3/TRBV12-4 CASRPGIGQGANTGELFF
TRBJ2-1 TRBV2 CASSEGASSYNEQFF
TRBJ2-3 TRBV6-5 CASRPLAVSSTDTQYF
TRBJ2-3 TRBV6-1 CASSELTGPMRTDTQYF
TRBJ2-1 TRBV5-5 CASDPPSSYNEQFF
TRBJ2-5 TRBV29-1 CSVGLVQETQYF
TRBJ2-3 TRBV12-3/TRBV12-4 CASSRLGPSEGQYF
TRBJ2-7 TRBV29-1 CSVEEGGRTGTYEQYF
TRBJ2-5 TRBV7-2 CASSPGGRPQETQYF
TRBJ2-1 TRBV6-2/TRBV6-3 CASSMTNNWDEQFF
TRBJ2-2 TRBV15 CATSRDITLLGELFF
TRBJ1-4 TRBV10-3 CAIKPATNEKLFF
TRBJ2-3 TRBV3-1 CASSQDSATHYF
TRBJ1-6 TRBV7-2 CASSTPGTGSPLHF
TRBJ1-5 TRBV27 CASSLSGGTLSPQHF
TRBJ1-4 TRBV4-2 CASSQGRTVSSADEKLFF
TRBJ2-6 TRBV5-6 CASSLIRGFSGANVLTF
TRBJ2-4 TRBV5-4 CASSLGGTSAKAKNIQYF
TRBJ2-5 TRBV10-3 CAISEAIVGETQYF
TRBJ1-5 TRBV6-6 CASTGTGGGQPQHF
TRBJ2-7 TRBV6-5 CASSSTGTTYYEQYF
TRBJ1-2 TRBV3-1 CASSQETGVKGYTF
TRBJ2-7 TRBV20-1 CSASTGSNSYEQYF
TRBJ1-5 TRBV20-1 CSAAGGRDNQPQHF
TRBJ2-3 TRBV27 CASSWTGGDTQYF
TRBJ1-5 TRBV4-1 CASSQDWGYRGQPQHF
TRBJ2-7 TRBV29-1 CSVGGEMEQYF
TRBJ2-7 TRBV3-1 CASSQDVGRGRNEQYF
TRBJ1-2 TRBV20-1 CSAGTTGSGRHYGYTF
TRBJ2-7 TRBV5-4 CASSLDRGRHEQYF
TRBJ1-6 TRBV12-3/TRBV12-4 CASSYRPGVSLHF
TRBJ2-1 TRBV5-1 CASSDETGANEQFF
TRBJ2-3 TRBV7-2 CASSFRDSSTDTQYF
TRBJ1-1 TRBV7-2 CASSLYLQGAVNAFF
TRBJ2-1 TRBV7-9 CASVFSSSGSFYNEQFF
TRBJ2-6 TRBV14 CASSQIDLGQIFSGANVLTF